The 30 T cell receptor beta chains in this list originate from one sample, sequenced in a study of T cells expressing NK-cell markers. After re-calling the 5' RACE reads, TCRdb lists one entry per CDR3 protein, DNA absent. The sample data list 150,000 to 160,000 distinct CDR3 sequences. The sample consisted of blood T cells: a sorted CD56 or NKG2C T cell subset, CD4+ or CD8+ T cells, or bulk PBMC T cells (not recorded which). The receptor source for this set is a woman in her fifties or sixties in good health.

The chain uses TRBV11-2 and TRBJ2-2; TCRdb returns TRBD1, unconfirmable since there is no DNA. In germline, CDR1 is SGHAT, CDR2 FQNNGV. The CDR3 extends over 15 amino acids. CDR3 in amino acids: CASSLFGAGTGELFF.

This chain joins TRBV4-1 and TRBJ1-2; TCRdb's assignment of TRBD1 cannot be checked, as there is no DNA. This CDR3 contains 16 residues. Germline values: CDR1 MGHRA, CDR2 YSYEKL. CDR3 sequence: CASSQDSEGAGYGYTF.

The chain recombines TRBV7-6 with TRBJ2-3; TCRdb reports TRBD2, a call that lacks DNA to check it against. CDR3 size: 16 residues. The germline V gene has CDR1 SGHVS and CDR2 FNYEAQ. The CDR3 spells CASSLSGGRAADTQYF.

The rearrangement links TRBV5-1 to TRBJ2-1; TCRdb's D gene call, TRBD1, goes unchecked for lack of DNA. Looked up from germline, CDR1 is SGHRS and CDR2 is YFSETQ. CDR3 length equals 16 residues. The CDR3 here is CASRPPGQGVPNEQFF.

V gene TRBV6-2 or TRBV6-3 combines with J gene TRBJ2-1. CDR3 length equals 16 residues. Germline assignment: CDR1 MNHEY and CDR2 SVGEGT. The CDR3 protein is CASSLELISSYNEQFF.

The CDR3 loop reads CSARNYRASDRMNTEAFF. The chain uses TRBV20-1 and TRBJ1-1; TCRdb reports TRBD1, a call that lacks DNA to check it against. Looked up from germline, CDR1 is DFQATT and CDR2 is SNEGSKA (reference sequence). The CDR3 is 18 residues long.

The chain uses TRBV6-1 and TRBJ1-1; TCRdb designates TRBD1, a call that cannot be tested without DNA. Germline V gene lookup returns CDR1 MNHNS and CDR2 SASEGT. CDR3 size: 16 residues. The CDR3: CASSAGIRVFNTEAFF.

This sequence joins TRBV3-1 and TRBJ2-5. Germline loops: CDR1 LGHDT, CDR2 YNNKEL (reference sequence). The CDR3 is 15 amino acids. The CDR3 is CASSYEEEYQETQYF.

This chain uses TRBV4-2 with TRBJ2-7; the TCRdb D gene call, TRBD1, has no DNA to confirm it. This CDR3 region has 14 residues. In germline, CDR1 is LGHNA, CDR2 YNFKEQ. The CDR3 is CASSQGAGRDEQYF.

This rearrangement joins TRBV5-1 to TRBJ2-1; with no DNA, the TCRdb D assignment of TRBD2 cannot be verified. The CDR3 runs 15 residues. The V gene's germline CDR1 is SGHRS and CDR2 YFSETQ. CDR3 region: CASQRGEGTKGEQFF.

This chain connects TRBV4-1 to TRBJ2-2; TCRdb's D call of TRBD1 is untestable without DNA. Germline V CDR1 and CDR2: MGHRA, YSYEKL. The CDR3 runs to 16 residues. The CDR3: CASSQDDSAGTGELFF.

This CDR3 is CASSISLRAQDTEAFF. This chain joins TRBV19 and TRBJ1-1; TCRdb's assignment of TRBD1 cannot be checked, as there is no DNA. CDR1 and CDR2 (germline): LNHDA, SQIVND (reference sequence). This CDR3 has 16 residues.

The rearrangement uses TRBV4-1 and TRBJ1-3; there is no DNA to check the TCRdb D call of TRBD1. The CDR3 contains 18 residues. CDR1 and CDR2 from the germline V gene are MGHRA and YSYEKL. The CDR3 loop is CASSQFAKTGGTGNTIYF.

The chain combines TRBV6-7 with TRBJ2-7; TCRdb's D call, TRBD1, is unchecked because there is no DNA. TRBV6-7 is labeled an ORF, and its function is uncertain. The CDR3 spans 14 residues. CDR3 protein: CASSYRDRSYEQYF.

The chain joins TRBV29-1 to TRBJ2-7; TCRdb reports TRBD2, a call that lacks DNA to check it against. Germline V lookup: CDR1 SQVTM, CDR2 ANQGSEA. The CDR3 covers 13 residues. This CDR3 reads CSALAGGPYEQYF.

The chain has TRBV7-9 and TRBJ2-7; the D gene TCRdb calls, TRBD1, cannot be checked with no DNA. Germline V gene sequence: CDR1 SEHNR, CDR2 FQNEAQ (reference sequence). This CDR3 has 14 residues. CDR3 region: CASSLSDRPYEQYF. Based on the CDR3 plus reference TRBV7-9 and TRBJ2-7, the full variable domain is DTGVSQNPRHKITKRGQNVTFRCDPISEHNRLYWYRQTLGQGPEFLTYFQNEAQLEKSRLLSDRFSAERPKGSFSTLEIQRTEQGDSAMYLCASSLSDRPYEQYFGPGTRLTVT.

CDR3 in amino acids: CAWSRSLTNEQFF. The V and J genes are TRBV30 and TRBJ2-1. The germline V gene has CDR1 GTSNPN and CDR2 SVGIG (reference sequence). The CDR3 sequence is 13 residues long.

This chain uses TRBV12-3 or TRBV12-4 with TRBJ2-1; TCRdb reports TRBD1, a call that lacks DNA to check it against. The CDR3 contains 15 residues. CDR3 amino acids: CASSEAGQIYNEQFF.

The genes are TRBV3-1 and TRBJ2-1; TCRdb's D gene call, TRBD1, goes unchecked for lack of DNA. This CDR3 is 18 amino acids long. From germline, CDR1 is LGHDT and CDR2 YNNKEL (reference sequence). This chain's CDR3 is CASSQPLPNGASYNEQFF.

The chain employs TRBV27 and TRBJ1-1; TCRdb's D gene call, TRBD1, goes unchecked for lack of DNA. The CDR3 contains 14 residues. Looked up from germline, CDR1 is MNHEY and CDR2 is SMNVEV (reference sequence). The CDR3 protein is CASSPLGRDTEAFF.

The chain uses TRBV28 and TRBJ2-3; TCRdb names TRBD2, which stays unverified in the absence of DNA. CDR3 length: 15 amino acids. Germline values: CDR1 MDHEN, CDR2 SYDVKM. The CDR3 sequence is CASSFLLSGADTQYF.

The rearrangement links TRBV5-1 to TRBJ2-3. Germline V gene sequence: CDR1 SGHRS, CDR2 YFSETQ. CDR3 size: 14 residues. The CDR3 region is CASRSVGNSDTQYF.

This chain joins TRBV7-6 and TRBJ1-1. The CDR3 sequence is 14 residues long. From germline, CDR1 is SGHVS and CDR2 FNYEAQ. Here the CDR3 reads CASSLENMNTEAFF.

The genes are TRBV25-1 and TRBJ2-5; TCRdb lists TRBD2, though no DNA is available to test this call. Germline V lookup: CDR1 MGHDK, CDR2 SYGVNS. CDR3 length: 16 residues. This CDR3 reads CASSEWTSGIGETQYF.

CDR3: CASSLTGLGGTEAFF. The gene calls are TRBV7-2 and TRBJ1-1; TCRdb proposes TRBD1, but this gene call is untestable without DNA. There are 15 residues in the CDR3. The germline gives CDR1 SGHTA, CDR2 FQGNSA.

This CDR3 is CSVSGAAGNEQFF. This chain links TRBV29-1 with TRBJ2-1; there is no DNA to check the TCRdb D call of TRBD1. CDR3 size: 13 residues. Per germline, CDR1 SQVTM and CDR2 ANQGSEA.

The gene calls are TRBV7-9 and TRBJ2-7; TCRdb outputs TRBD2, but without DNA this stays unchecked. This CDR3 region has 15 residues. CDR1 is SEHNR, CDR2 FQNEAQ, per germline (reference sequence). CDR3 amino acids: CASSLGGGPVYEQYF.

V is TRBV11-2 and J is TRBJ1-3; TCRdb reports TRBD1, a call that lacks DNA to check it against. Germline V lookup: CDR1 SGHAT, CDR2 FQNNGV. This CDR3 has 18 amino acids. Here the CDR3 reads CASSSVPGQGRVGNTIYF.

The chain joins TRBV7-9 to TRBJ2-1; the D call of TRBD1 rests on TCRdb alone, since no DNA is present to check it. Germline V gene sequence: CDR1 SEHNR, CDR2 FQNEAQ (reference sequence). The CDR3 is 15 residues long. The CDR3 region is CASSSPRDPYNEQFF. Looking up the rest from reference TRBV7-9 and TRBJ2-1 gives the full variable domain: DTGVSQNPRHKITKRGQNVTFRCDPISEHNRLYWYRQTLGQGPEFLTYFQNEAQLEKSRLLSDRFSAERPKGSFSTLEIQRTEQGDSAMYLCASSSPRDPYNEQFFGPGTRLTVL.

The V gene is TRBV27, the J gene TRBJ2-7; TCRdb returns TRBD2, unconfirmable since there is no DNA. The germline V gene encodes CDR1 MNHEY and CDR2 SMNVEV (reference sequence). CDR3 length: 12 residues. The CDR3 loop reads CASSLNAREQYF.